A selection of T cell receptor beta chains follows, all from one sample in a study of shared clonotypes between healthy human individuals. Here immunoSEQ multiplex PCR was the method, and the copy in TCRdb shows in-frame clones only, minus some. This table has over a million clones, roughly 74% appearing once. Sequences were obtained from memory CD4+ T cells from PBMCs. Receptor source: a man between 18 and 29 years old in good health. Some clones in this sample may be carry-over from other donors' samples. Each CDR3 is given with its conserved first and last residue. A D gene is named only where the DNA matches it firmly. Clone size appears in some rows only: once, few, many, or a class for an expanded clone.

J gene	V gene	clone size	D gene	CDR3 DNA	CDR3 protein
TRBJ2-3	TRBV27	NA	NA	TGTGCCAGCAGTTACCGCACAGGCACAGATACGCAGTATTTT	CASSYRTGTDTQYF
TRBJ2-5	TRBV7-2	NA	NA	TGTGCCAGCAGCCAATCCCGGGAGACCCAGTACTTC	CASSQSRETQYF
TRBJ2-3	TRBV28	NA	TRBD1	TGTGCCTGGAAGGGGGCGGGCACAGATACGCAGTATTTT	CAWKGAGTDTQYF
TRBJ2-5	TRBV19	NA	NA	TGTGCCAGTAGTATAGGTGAGGGGCAAGAGACCCAGTACTTC	CASSIGEGQETQYF
TRBJ2-4	TRBV27	NA	TRBD2	TGTGCCAGCAGTTCCCACCGGTGGGGGACTAGCGGAATAGCCAAAAACATTCAGTACTTC	CASSSHRWGTSGIAKNIQYF
TRBJ2-1	TRBV9	NA	NA	TGTGCCAGCAGCTTAGCTAGCAACTCCTACAATGAGCAGTTCTTC	CASSLASNSYNEQFF
TRBJ1-5	TRBV18	NA	TRBD1	TGTGCCAGCTCTCGATTCGGCGACAGGGGGGTTAATAGCAATCAGCCCCAGCATTTT	CASSRFGDRGVNSNQPQHF
TRBJ2-7	TRBV28	NA	NA	TGTGCCAGTGACCAGACAGGCTCCGAGCAGTACTTC	CASDQTGSEQYF
TRBJ1-1	TRBV7-9	NA	NA	TGTGCCAGCACTGGTGTTCGGGGTGAAGCTTTCTTT	CASTGVRGEAFF
TRBJ2-5	TRBV10-1	NA	TRBD2	TGCGCCCAGGGGGCTAGCGGGAGAAAGGGCCAAGAGACCCAGTACTTC	CAQGASGRKGQETQYF
TRBJ1-1	TRBV4-1	NA	NA	TGCGCCAGCAGCCTGATATTGGGTGATGAAGCTTTCTTT	CASSLILGDEAFF
TRBJ2-1	TRBV4-1	NA	NA	TGCGCCAGCAGCCAAGAGGGGGGATCCAGCTCCTACAATGAGCAGTTCTTC	CASSQEGGSSSYNEQFF
TRBJ2-5	TRBV9	NA	NA	TGTGCCAGCAGCAGGGACGCGGCCCAAGAGACCCAGTACTTC	CASSRDAAQETQYF
TRBJ2-1	TRBV9	NA	NA	TGTGCCAGCAGCCGTAGCGAGAGCTCCTACAATGAGCAGTTCTTC	CASSRSESSYNEQFF
TRBJ2-1	TRBV5-1	NA	NA	TGCGCCAGCAGCGTCTCAGGGGAGTCCTACAATGAGCAGTTCTTC	CASSVSGESYNEQFF
TRBJ2-3	TRBV7-2	NA	TRBD2	TGTGCCAGCAGCTTGGGGGGGAGGGGCGAGTTCGGTAGCACAGATACGCAGTATTTT	CASSLGGRGEFGSTDTQYF
TRBJ2-4	TRBV10-3	NA	NA	TGTGCCATCAGTGAAAGAGCGGGCAGGGAAAACATTCAGTACTTC	CAISERAGRENIQYF
TRBJ2-2	TRBV5-6	NA	TRBD1	TGTGCCAGCAGCTCTACCGGGACAGGGACCACCGGGGAGCTGTTTTTT	CASSSTGTGTTGELFF
TRBJ2-1	TRBV7-2	few	NA	TGTGCCAGCAGTTATGGGGACGGTTATGAGCAGTTCTTC	CASSYGDGYEQFF
TRBJ1-1	TRBV10-3	NA	TRBD1	TGTGCCATCAGTACCGGGACAGGGGAAGGGAACACTGAAGCTTTCTTT	CAISTGTGEGNTEAFF
TRBJ2-7	TRBV20-1	NA	NA	TGCAGTACCATTTTAGGATACGAGCAGTACTTC	CSTILGYEQYF
TRBJ1-2	TRBV19	NA	NA	TGTGCCAGTAGTACCCGACGGGCCAACTATGGCTACACCTTC	CASSTRRANYGYTF
TRBJ1-1	TRBV5-1	NA	NA	TGCGCCAGCAGCTCAACTGGGGGCGGCAGCACTGAAGCTTTCTTT	CASSSTGGGSTEAFF
TRBJ2-7	TRBV19	NA	TRBD2	TGTGCCAGTAGTAAGGCCCGGGGGGATCTGGGGGAGCAGTACTTC	CASSKARGDLGEQYF
TRBJ1-2	TRBV19	NA	TRBD1	TGTGCCAGTAGTGTCGGGACAGGGACTTGGGGCTACACCTTC	CASSVGTGTWGYTF
TRBJ2-7	TRBV7-3	once	TRBD2	TGTGCCAGCAGCTTAAGGGAGGGCTACGAGCAGTACTTC	CASSLREGYEQYF
TRBJ1-5	TRBV7-9	NA	TRBD1	TGTGCCAGCAGCGCGGGACAGCCAGGCCAGCCCCAGCATTTT	CASSAGQPGQPQHF
TRBJ2-1	TRBV28	NA	TRBD1	TGTGCCAGCAGTATAAGGGGGCATTACAATGAGCAGTTCTTC	CASSIRGHYNEQFF
TRBJ2-7	TRBV18	NA	TRBD1	TGTGCCAGCTCGCCTAAACAGGGGGCAAGCTACGAGCAGTACTTC	CASSPKQGASYEQYF
TRBJ1-2	TRBV29-1	NA	NA	TGCAGCGTTGGGGACGGCCCGTGGAGGGACACCTTC	CSVGDGPWRDTF
TRBJ1-1	TRBV4-1	NA	TRBD1	TGCGCCAGCAGCCCCGGACAGGGGGCGATCTCTGAAGCTTTCTTT	CASSPGQGAISEAFF
TRBJ1-5	TRBV27	once	NA	TGTGCCAGCAGTCTACAGGGTCGCCAGCCCCAGCATTTT	CASSLQGRQPQHF
TRBJ2-7	TRBV21-1	NA	NA	TGTGCCAGCAGCAAAGAGACAGGGGGCGCCGAGCAGTACTTC	CASSKETGGAEQYF
TRBJ2-7	TRBV2	NA	NA	TGTGCCAGCAGTGAAGTACCGCCGGGGGAGCAGTACTTC	CASSEVPPGEQYF
TRBJ2-7	TRBV4-1	NA	NA	TGCGCCAGCAGCCAACAGATTTCCAGCTCCTACGAGCAGTACTTC	CASSQQISSSYEQYF
TRBJ1-1	TRBV7-2	NA	TRBD1	TGTGCCAGCAGCTTATCCGGGACAGGGGGCAAAGCTTTCTTT	CASSLSGTGGKAFF
TRBJ2-3	TRBV7-9	NA	NA	TGTGCCAGCAGCTTAGGGCTAGTTACAGATACGCAGTATTTT	CASSLGLVTDTQYF
TRBJ2-1	TRBV5-1	NA	NA	TGCGCCAGCAGCTTGTTCTCGGGGATGGGCGACAATGAGCAGTTCTTC	CASSLFSGMGDNEQFF
TRBJ1-2	TRBV6-4	NA	NA	TGTGCCAGCAGTGCAGATAACTATGGCTACACCTTC	CASSADNYGYTF
TRBJ2-7	TRBV6-6	NA	NA	TGTGCCACCCGGGGAAGGTTAAGCTCCTACGAGCAGTACTTC	CATRGRLSSYEQYF
TRBJ1-4	TRBV19	NA	TRBD1	TGTGCCAGTAGTGTTGTGGCGAGGACAGGGACCCTTAAACTGTTTTTT	CASSVVARTGTLKLFF
TRBJ1-4	TRBV18	NA	NA	TGTGCCAGCCGCCCTCCTACAGGGTCTTCGGAAAAACTGTTTTTT	CASRPPTGSSEKLFF
TRBJ2-3	TRBV18	NA	NA	TGTGCCAGCTCACCAAATCGACAGTTTTCGAGCACAGATACGCAGTATTTT	CASSPNRQFSSTDTQYF
TRBJ2-1	TRBV11-2	NA	NA	TGTGCCAGCAGCACCGGTCTAACCTCGCTGTTCTTC	CASSTGLTSLFF
TRBJ1-3	TRBV5-1	NA	NA	TGCGCCAGCAGCTTGCGAACTTTAGTCTCTGGAAACACCATATATTTT	CASSLRTLVSGNTIYF
TRBJ2-4	TRBV28	NA	NA	TGTGCCAGCAGTAATGAAAACATTCAGTACTTC	CASSNENIQYF